This T cell receptor (beta chain) originates from a study of beta chain features in type 1 diabetes. General study findings and limits: Shorter TCRB CDR3s, moderately but significantly so, were found in Type 1 diabetes patients in all four CD4+ subsets. The study found fewer insertions and more deletions at VDJ junctions in type 1 diabetes patients.

Trimming took 3 bases from V and 6 from J, leaving 9 bases between them. There are 13 residues in the CDR3. Germline V gene lookup returns CDR1 SGDLS and CDR2 YYNGEE. Reverse transcribing all isolated RNA meant expressed TCRB transcripts were sequenced. Method: immunoSEQ multiplex PCR; TCRdb's copy keeps in-frame clones and lacks some. The table records more than 110,000 clones, around 7% of them present only once. As regards this clone: Its antigen is undetermined.

V usage is TRBV9 and J usage is TRBJ1-4; possible D gene TRBD1, 6 bases. Sequencing input: central memory CD4+ T cells from blood. This TCR was recovered from a woman aged 25-40 years in good health. The CDR3 region is CASSAGQYEKLFF. In DNA, the CDR3 is TGTGCCAGCAGCGCCGGACAGTATGAAAAACTGTTTTTT. The variable domain in full, with the rest retrieved from reference TRBV9 and TRBJ1-4, is DSGVTQTPKHLITATGQRVTLRCSPRSGDLSVYWYQQSLDQGLQFLIQYYNGEERAKGNILERFSAQQFPDLHSELNLSSLELGDSALYFCASSAGQYEKLFFGSGTQLSVL.